Presented here are 25 T cell receptor beta chains from one specimen sequenced in a study of blood T cell repertoires in COVID-19. Data came from immunoSEQ multiplex PCR; TCRdb stores just in-frame clones and leaves some out. The sample lists fewer than 350,000 clones, approximately 86% seen once, with around 2.1% in the top ten. The sample taken for sequencing was peripheral blood. The receptors shown here come from a woman in her thirties who had recovered from COVID-19.

CDR3 sequence reads: CASSLAPDTQYF. In DNA, the CDR3 is TGTGCCAGTTCGTTGGCCCCAGATACGCAGTATTTT. This rearrangement joins TRBV6-5 to TRBJ2-3; D gene unclear. The ends were cut back, 9 bases at V and 4 bases at J, with 11 bases in the middle. The germline CDR1 and CDR2 sequences are MNHEY and SVGAGI. The CDR3 is 12 residues long.

The V gene is TRBV19, the J gene TRBJ1-1; D might be TRBD1 (5 bases). The germline V and J ends were trimmed by 6 bases and 2 bases, with 16 bases remaining between them. The germline gives CDR1 LNHDA, CDR2 SQIVND (reference sequence). The CDR3 is 15 amino acids. This chain's CDR3 is CASSEGGGGNTEAFF. CDR3 DNA sequence: TGTGCCAGTAGCGAGGGCGGGGGGGGAAACACTGAAGCTTTCTTT.

The chain combines TRBV7-2 with TRBJ1-2, with 8 nucleotides matching TRBD1. Per the germline V gene, CDR1 is SGHTA and CDR2 is FQGNSA. The CDR3 runs to 14 residues. After removal of 5 bases from V and 4 bases from J, the junction contained 6 bases not matched to a gene. CDR3 coding DNA: TGTGCCAGCAGCCCAGACAGGGGTGGCTATGGCTACACCTTC. It codes for CASSPDRGGYGYTF.

This clone was counted a few times. The chain links TRBV5-1 to TRBJ1-1; perhaps TRBD1 as D (5 bases). V was clipped by 0 bases and J by 5 bases, with 14 bases between them. Germline V gives CDR1 SGHRS, CDR2 YFSETQ. The CDR3 sequence is 15 residues long. The CDR3 DNA is TGCGCCAGCAGCTTGGGTCAGGGAATGCGGACTGAAGCTTTCTTT. Its protein is CASSLGQGMRTEAFF. The whole variable domain, filled in from reference TRBV5-1 and TRBJ1-1, reads KAGVTQTPRYLIKTRGQQVTLSCSPISGHRSVSWYQQTPGQGLQFLFEYFSETQRNKGNFPGRFSGRQFSNSRSEMNVSTLELGDSALYLCASSLGQGMRTEAFFGQGTRLTVV.

The chain couples TRBV6-6 to TRBJ1-2; the D is unclear. Germline lookup yields CDR1 MNHNY and CDR2 SVGAGI (reference sequence). Trimming took off 4 bases at V and 6 bases at J, with 9 bases between the two ends. CDR3 length equals 12 residues. CDR3 in DNA: TGTGCCAGCAGTTCCACTCTAGATGGCTACACCTTC. Protein: CASSSTLDGYTF.

Details on this clone: A much more abundant neighbour one base away suggests this may be a read error. The same CDR3 can be traced to other DNA sequences in this sample. The rearrangement joins TRBV4-3 to TRBJ1-1; D gene unclear. This CDR3 comprises 13 residues. Germline assignment: CDR1 LGHNA and CDR2 YSLEER. Trimming took off 4 bases at V and 0 bases at J, with 6 bases between the two ends. The CDR3 region has the DNA TGCGCCAGCAGCCGCGTAATGAACACTGAAGCTTTCTTT. Its protein product is CASSRVMNTEAFF.

There are a few counts of this clone. This sequence joins TRBV10-3 and TRBJ1-2, with a weak D call TRBD1 (5 bases). Trimming left V 4 bases short and J 3 bases short, with 9 bases between. This CDR3 is built from 13 residues. Looked up from germline, CDR1 is ENHRY and CDR2 is SYGVKD. The CDR3 protein is CAISVTRDYGYTF. CDR3 in DNA: TGTGCCATCAGTGTAACCAGGGACTATGGCTACACCTTC.

This clone turned up a few times. The gene calls are TRBV5-1 and TRBJ1-5; 11 positions agree with TRBD1. With 3 bases clipped from V and 4 bases from J, the junction kept 3 bases outside the gene matches. Germline CDR1 SGHRS, CDR2 YFSETQ. The CDR3 covers 15 residues. CDR3 DNA sequence: TGCGCCAGCAGCTCCGGGACAGGGGGAAATCAGCCCCAGCATTTT. This translates into CASSSGTGGNQPQHF.

The chain uses TRBV2 and TRBJ2-6; 10 bases align to TRBD1. This CDR3 comprises 15 residues. After removal of 11 bases from V and 4 bases from J, the junction contained 8 bases not matched to a gene. In germline, CDR1 is SNHLY, CDR2 FYNNEI. The CDR3 sequence is CARGTGAVGANVLTF. The CDR3 coding sequence is TGTGCCCGGGGGACAGGGGCGGTAGGGGCCAACGTCCTGACTTTC.

The V call is TRBV6-6, the J call TRBJ1-5; 9 bases match TRBD1. Per germline, CDR1 MNHNY and CDR2 SVGAGI (reference sequence). Trimming at V came to 5 bases and at J to 4 bases, leaving 12 bases not matched to a gene. CDR3 size: 17 residues. The CDR3 loop reads CASSPIGTGSRNQPQHF. CDR3 DNA sequence: TGTGCCAGCAGTCCTATTGGGACAGGGAGCAGGAATCAGCCCCAGCATTTT.

The chain couples TRBV19 to TRBJ1-4; D is perhaps TRBD1 (5 bases). The CDR3 is 15 amino acids. Per the germline V gene, CDR1 is LNHDA and CDR2 is SQIVND (reference sequence). V lost 1 base and J 7 bases, leaving 13 bases between the germline ends. This CDR3 reads CASSIASTVGEKLFF. The CDR3 bases are TGTGCCAGTAGTATAGCATCGACAGTTGGTGAAAAACTGTTTTTT.

The chain links TRBV12-3 or TRBV12-4 to TRBJ2-1; 10 bases match TRBD1. V lost 7 bases and J lost 15; bases outside the gene matches: 9. The CDR3 runs to 12 residues. The CDR3 coding sequence is TGTGCCAGCACCCAGAAGGGACAGGGGCCGTTCTTC. Protein sequence: CASTQKGQGPFF.

The chain uses TRBV19 and TRBJ2-7; TRBD1 agrees at 10 bases. Germline CDR1 is LNHDA and CDR2 is SQIVND (reference sequence). V gave up 6 bases and J gave up 7 bases; unmatched junction bases: 9. CDR3 length equals 14 residues. The chain's CDR3 is CASRPGQGFGEQYF. CDR3 nucleotides: TGTGCCAGTAGACCGGGACAGGGGTTTGGGGAGCAGTACTTC.

The chain links TRBV5-1 to TRBJ2-1; weak D call: TRBD2 (6 bases). V gave up 4 bases and J gave up 0 bases, with 11 bases separating them. Germline V lookup: CDR1 SGHRS, CDR2 YFSETQ. This CDR3 has 15 amino acids. CDR3 sequence reads: CASSPGTHSYNEQFF. The CDR3 region has the DNA TGCGCCAGCAGCCCCGGGACTCACTCCTACAATGAGCAGTTCTTC.

The chain's CDR3 is CATSYRGNSPLHF. The CDR3 bases are TGTGCCACCAGCTACAGGGGGAATTCACCCCTCCACTTT. The V call is TRBV15, the J call TRBJ1-6, with 8 positions matching TRBD1. This CDR3 is 13 amino acids long. The trim removed 5 bases at V and 7 bases at J, leaving 1 base unmatched. Germline-derived CDR1 and CDR2 are LNHNV and YYDKDF (reference sequence).

The sample holds a few counts of this clone. The chain carries TRBV10-2 and TRBJ1-3; no firm D call. This CDR3 contains 14 residues. The V and J ends lost 0 bases and 2 bases respectively, with 5 bases between them. Germline V gives CDR1 WSHSY, CDR2 SAAADI. CDR3 sequence reads: CASSESTPGNTIYF. The CDR3 DNA reads TGCGCCAGCAGTGAGTCCACACCTGGAAACACCATATATTTT.

The chain couples TRBV5-1 to TRBJ1-4; 7 bases line up with TRBD1. Per germline, CDR1 SGHRS and CDR2 YFSETQ. V dropped 5 bases and J dropped 11; count of bases not matched to a gene: 18. CDR3 size: 16 residues. The CDR3 sequence is CASRGGATGDDWKLFF. CDR3 nucleotide sequence: TGCGCCAGCAGGGGGGGCGCTACAGGGGATGATTGGAAACTGTTTTTT.

The chain carries TRBV3-1 (or the pseudogene TRBV3-2) and TRBJ2-4, with a tentative D call TRBD1 (6 bases). Germline lookup yields CDR1 LGHDT and CDR2 YNNKEL (reference sequence). V was trimmed by 3 bases and J by 0 bases, leaving 24 bases between them. The CDR3 runs 20 residues. CDR3 region: CASSQTPGDRVLLAKNIQYF. The CDR3 bases are TGTGCCAGCAGCCAGACCCCAGGGGACCGAGTTCTACTAGCCAAAAACATTCAGTACTTC.

Remarks on this clone: This sample includes further DNA sequences coding for the same CDR3. The chain couples TRBV6-5 to TRBJ1-4, with no clear D. This CDR3 spans 12 amino acids. The germline gives CDR1 MNHEY, CDR2 SVGAGI. Trimming stripped 6 bases from V and 3 bases from J, with 5 bases between. The CDR3 coding sequence is TGTGCCAGCAGCAGGTCTAATGAAAAACTGTTTTTT. Its translation is CASSRSNEKLFF.

The chain links TRBV7-6 to TRBJ2-7, with TRBD2 as a possible D gene (6 bases). V was pared by 2 bases and J by 5 bases, with 19 bases between. The CDR3 loop spans 16 amino acids. CDR1 is SGHVS, CDR2 FNYEAQ, per germline. Here the CDR3 DNA reads TGTGCCAGCAGCTTAAATGTCTTAGGACTAACGAACGAGCAGTACTTC. Translated: CASSLNVLGLTNEQYF.

The CDR3 nucleotides are TGCAGCGTTGTCATGGGGGCCCCTGAGCAGTTCTTC. Translating it yields CSVVMGAPEQFF. V is TRBV29-1 and J is TRBJ2-1; D perhaps matches TRBD1 (6 bases). The V and J ends lost 4 bases and 9 bases respectively, with 13 bases between them. The germline CDR1 and CDR2 sequences are SQVTM and ANQGSEA. CDR3 length: 12 residues.

V is TRBV3-1 (or the pseudogene TRBV3-2) and J is TRBJ2-3; 8 bases match TRBD1. There are 14 residues in the CDR3. CDR1 is LGHDT, CDR2 YNNKEL, per germline (reference sequence). V was clipped by 7 bases and J by 8 bases; unmatched bases: 11. CDR3 DNA sequence: TGTGCCAGCACAAGGAGGGCAGGGGGCGGTACGCAGTATTTT. Translated, it gives CASTRRAGGGTQYF.

The chain has TRBV27 and TRBJ1-3; 9 bases are a match to TRBD1. The CDR3 has 15 amino acids. Germline CDR1 MNHEY, CDR2 SMNVEV (reference sequence). Unmatched junction bases numbered 2, after V lost 1 base and J lost 4 bases. CDR3 nucleotide sequence: TGTGCCAGCAGTTTATTCGGGACAGGGGGAAACACCATATATTTT. It is translated as CASSLFGTGGNTIYF.

This rearrangement joins TRBV9 to TRBJ2-5, with D tentatively TRBD1 (6 bases). Germline V gene lookup returns CDR1 SGDLS and CDR2 YYNGEE. V lost 1 base and J lost 4, with 8 bases in between. CDR3 length: 13 residues. CDR3: CASSVQGPETQYF. CDR3 in DNA: TGTGCCAGCAGCGTACAGGGGCCAGAGACCCAGTACTTC.

The rearrangement joins TRBV28 to TRBJ1-6; no clear D gene. This CDR3 spans 14 amino acids. Germline CDR1 reads MDHEN; CDR2 reads SYDVKM. Trimming took off 2 bases at V and 11 bases at J, with 13 bases between the two ends. CDR3 sequence: CASSLEGRTTPLHF. CDR3 coding DNA: TGTGCCAGCAGTTTAGAAGGCCGTACTACACCCCTCCACTTT.